The entry that follows covers one TCR beta chain sequence. This sample is drawn from a study of blood T cell repertoires in COVID-19. At the level of the study: Some COVID-19 samples were acute and others convalescent; all came from the United States, Italy and Spain. PBMCs, B-cell-depleted T cells, or T cells provided the cDNA or gDNA that made up the material.

Authors' processing steps: Estimation of nucleated cell counts relied on the amplification of reference gene primers. Only in-frame clones appear in the TCRdb table, and some are missing; sequencing was by immunoSEQ multiplex PCR. That table supplies the V and J calls and clone size; D and trimming were determined from the DNA. This table has some 190,000 clones, roughly four fifths appearing once. With 10 bases clipped from V and 2 bases from J, the junction kept 5 bases outside the gene matches. CDR1 and CDR2 from the germline V gene are ENHRY and SYGVKD. The CDR3 sequence is 13 residues long. V gene TRBV10-3 combines with J gene TRBJ1-1; 9 positions match TRBD1. The clonotype was recovered from a woman in her sixties or seventies with active or convalescent COVID-19. The sequencing sample was made of peripheral blood. CDR3: CATGQGINTEAFF. The CDR3, as DNA: TGTGCCACAGGACAGGGGATTAACACTGAAGCTTTCTTT.